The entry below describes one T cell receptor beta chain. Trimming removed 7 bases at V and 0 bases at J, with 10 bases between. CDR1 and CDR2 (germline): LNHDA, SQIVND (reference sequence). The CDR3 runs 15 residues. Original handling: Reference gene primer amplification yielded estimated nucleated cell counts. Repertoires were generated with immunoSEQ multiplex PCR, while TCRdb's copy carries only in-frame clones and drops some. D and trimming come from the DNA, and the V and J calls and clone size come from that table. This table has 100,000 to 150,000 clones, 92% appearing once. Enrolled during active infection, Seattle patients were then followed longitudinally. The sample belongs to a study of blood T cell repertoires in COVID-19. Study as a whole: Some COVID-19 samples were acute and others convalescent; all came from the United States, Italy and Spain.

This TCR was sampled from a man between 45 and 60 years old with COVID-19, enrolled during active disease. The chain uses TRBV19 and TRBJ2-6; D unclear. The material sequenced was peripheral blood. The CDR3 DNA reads TGTGCCAGTACTAAATCATTCTCTGGGGCCAACGTCCTGACTTTC. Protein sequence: CASTKSFSGANVLTF.